This is a list of T cell receptor beta chains from one sample in a study of cytomegalovirus exposure and HLA in healthy donors. Assay: immunoSEQ multiplex PCR; the TCRdb copy retains only in-frame clones and omits some. Of approximately 110,000 clones detected, about 68% appear once; the ten largest clones hold less than 4.5%. The material sequenced was PBMCs. These receptor sequences come from a man between 25 and 39 years old in good health and CMV-seropositive. Both conserved end residues are part of each CDR3. A D gene is named only where the DNA matches it firmly. Only part of the rows carry a size: once, few, many, or a class if the clone is expanded.

V gene	clone size	D gene	CDR3 length	J gene	CDR3 DNA	CDR3 protein
TRBV6-1	NA	TRBD1	15	TRBJ1-5	TGTGCCAGCAGTGTAGATGGACAGGGTATGCAGCCCCAGCATTTT	CASSVDGQGMQPQHF
TRBV18	NA	NA	14	TRBJ1-3	TGTGCCAGCTCTCAACAGGGCTCTGGAAACACCATATATTTT	CASSQQGSGNTIYF
TRBV27	NA	NA	13	TRBJ1-1	TGTGCCAGCAGCAAAGTAGTGAACACTGAAGCTTTCTTT	CASSKVVNTEAFF
TRBV5-5	NA	NA	15	TRBJ1-4	TGTGCCAGCACCCCCGCGGTGGCAACTAATGAAAAACTGTTTTTT	CASTPAVATNEKLFF
TRBV4-2	NA	NA	15	TRBJ1-1	TGTGCCAGCAGCCAAGAATTGGGGCAGGGGCGAAGAGCTTTCTTT	CASSQELGQGRRAFF
TRBV5-1	NA	TRBD1	18	TRBJ2-6	TGCGCCAGCAGGTATCTCCGGGACAGGAGCTCTGGGGCCAACGTCCTGACTTTC	CASRYLRDRSSGANVLTF
TRBV5-4	NA	TRBD1	16	TRBJ2-7	TGTGCCAGCAGCGATATACAGGGGGCCCTTCCCAGCGAGCAGTACTTC	CASSDIQGALPSEQYF
TRBV15	NA	TRBD1	15	TRBJ2-7	TGTGCCACCAGCAGAGATGGGGGACAGGGCTACGAGCAGTACTTC	CATSRDGGQGYEQYF
TRBV4-1	NA	NA	15	TRBJ2-7	TGCGCCAGCAGCCAAGATCCTGGCAGGGGAGGGGAGCAGTACTTC	CASSQDPGRGGEQYF
TRBV19	few	NA	16	TRBJ1-3	TGTGCCAGTAGTTCCTACCAGGGCACCTCTGGAAACACCATATATTTT	CASSSYQGTSGNTIYF
TRBV10-3	NA	NA	14	TRBJ1-2	TGTGCCATCAGTGAGCCGGGGTCCATCTATGGCTACACCTTC	CAISEPGSIYGYTF
TRBV2	few	NA	14	TRBJ2-7	TGTGCCCAGGGAGGTCCCGGCGCATCCTACGAGCAGTACTTC	CAQGGPGASYEQYF
TRBV5-6	few	NA	13	TRBJ1-1	TGTGCCAGCAGCCTGGGGGGAGGTCGGGAAGCTTTCTTT	CASSLGGGREAFF
TRBV11-2	NA	NA	14	TRBJ1-2	TGTGCCAGCAGCTCCATATCAGGGGTACATGGCTACACCTTC	CASSSISGVHGYTF
TRBV7-6	NA	NA	13	TRBJ1-1	TGTGCCAGCAGCTTAATAGGGGACACTGAAGCTTTCTTT	CASSLIGDTEAFF
TRBV5-4	NA	TRBD2	17	TRBJ2-3	TGTGCCAGCAGCGGGAGGACTAGCGGGGATTACACAGATACGCAGTATTTT	CASSGRTSGDYTDTQYF
TRBV5-4	few	TRBD1	14	TRBJ1-2	TGTGCCAGCAGCGCAGACAGGGGGCTTTATGGCTACACCTTC	CASSADRGLYGYTF
TRBV29-1	NA	TRBD1	16	TRBJ2-2	TGCAGCGTTGAAGTCCCGGGACAGGGATACACCGGGGAGCTGTTTTTT	CSVEVPGQGYTGELFF
TRBV7-9	few	NA	15	TRBJ2-1	TGTGCCAGCAGCCCTAGTTTCGCGGGGGCGGGTGAGCAGTTCTTC	CASSPSFAGAGEQFF
TRBV10-3	NA	TRBD1	16	TRBJ1-1	TGTGCCATCATGCCGGGACAGGGGGCTGGGAACACTGAAGCTTTCTTT	CAIMPGQGAGNTEAFF
TRBV7-6	NA	TRBD1	14	TRBJ1-1	TGTGCCAGCAGCTTAGTAACAGGGGGCACTGAAGCTTTCTTT	CASSLVTGGTEAFF
TRBV5-4	few	TRBD2	14	TRBJ2-3	TGTGCCAGCAGCATTACTAGCGGCACAGATACGCAGTATTTT	CASSITSGTDTQYF
TRBV14	NA	TRBD2	15	TRBJ2-5	TGTGCCAGCAGCCAAGGACACGGGGGGTATGAGACCCAGTACTTC	CASSQGHGGYETQYF
TRBV19	few	NA	15	TRBJ1-5	TGTGCCAGTAGTATAGGCCCGGAGGGCAATCAGCCCCAGCATTTT	CASSIGPEGNQPQHF
TRBV27	NA	TRBD2	16	TRBJ2-3	TGTGCCAGCATTCTGGGACTAGCGGGGGGGCAAGATACGCAGTATTTT	CASILGLAGGQDTQYF
TRBV18	few	NA	14	TRBJ2-7	TGTGCCAGCTCACAGCCGGGACAAGCCTACGAGCAGTACTTC	CASSQPGQAYEQYF
TRBV5-1	NA	NA	14	TRBJ2-3	TGCGCCAGCAGCTTGGATACGGGCACAGATACGCAGTATTTT	CASSLDTGTDTQYF
TRBV19	few	TRBD1	15	TRBJ2-3	TGTGCCAGTAGTATAGATGGCAGGGGGTTAGATACGCAGTATTTT	CASSIDGRGLDTQYF
TRBV20-1	NA	NA	11	TRBJ1-2	TGCGGCGGGGCACGGTCCTATGGCTACACCTTC	CGGARSYGYTF
TRBV6-5	NA	NA	14	TRBJ1-2	TGTGCCAGCAGGGATTCGGGGGGGCGTGGAGGCTACACCTTC	CASRDSGGRGGYTF
TRBV6-1	NA	TRBD1	15	TRBJ2-5	TGTGCCAGCGACACCGACAGGGGGCTAGAGGAGACCCAGTACTTC	CASDTDRGLEETQYF
TRBV27	NA	TRBD1	15	TRBJ1-3	TGTGCCAGCAGTCCCAGGGGGTCCTCTGGAAACACCATATATTTT	CASSPRGSSGNTIYF
TRBV5-5	few	TRBD1	17	TRBJ1-2	TGTGCCAGCAGCGTCTTACAGGGGGCCTTAGGGGACTATGGCTACACCTTC	CASSVLQGALGDYGYTF
TRBV2	NA	TRBD1	14	TRBJ2-3	TGTGCCAGCAGGTGGACAGGCCTCACAGATACGCAGTATTTT	CASRWTGLTDTQYF
TRBV11-3	NA	NA	14	TRBJ2-7	TGTGCCAGCAGCTTACTCGGACAGAGCTACGAGCAGTACTTC	CASSLLGQSYEQYF
TRBV7-9	few	NA	15	TRBJ2-3	TGTGCCAGCAGCTTAGTAGCGTCTGGCACAGATACGCAGTATTTT	CASSLVASGTDTQYF
TRBV19	NA	NA	13	TRBJ2-7	TGTGCCAGTAGAGGAGGGGGCGCGTACGAGCAGTACTTC	CASRGGGAYEQYF
TRBV5-6	few	NA	15	TRBJ1-2	TGTGCCAGCAGCTTGCTCCCGGCAGGGAACTATGGCTACACCTTC	CASSLLPAGNYGYTF
TRBV10-2	few	TRBD1	16	TRBJ2-1	TGCGCCAGCAGTGGAGGACAGGGCGAAAGGTACAATGAGCAGTTCTTC	CASSGGQGERYNEQFF
TRBV5-8	NA	NA	15	TRBJ2-3	TGTGCCAGCAGCTTGGGTCAGGGGCTCACAGATACGCAGTATTTT	CASSLGQGLTDTQYF
TRBV4-1	NA	TRBD1	15	TRBJ2-7	TGCGCCAGCAGCCAAGTTGGGGACAGCTCCTACGAGCAGTACTTC	CASSQVGDSSYEQYF
TRBV5-1	NA	NA	13	TRBJ2-7	TGCGCCAGCAGCTTGGCCAGAACAAACGAGCAGTACTTC	CASSLARTNEQYF
TRBV7-2	few	TRBD1	14	TRBJ1-5	TGTGCCAGCAGCTTAACAGGGGGCGGTCAGCCCCAGCATTTT	CASSLTGGGQPQHF
TRBV5-6	NA	TRBD1	15	TRBJ1-2	TGTGCCAGCAGCTCATTGACAGGGTTCGTCTATGGCTACACCTTC	CASSSLTGFVYGYTF
TRBV10-3	NA	NA	14	TRBJ2-3	TGTGCCATCAGCTCTGGCTTCGGGTTAGATACGCAGTATTTT	CAISSGFGLDTQYF
TRBV11-3	NA	NA	12	TRBJ1-1	TGTGCCAGCAGCTTCGCAGACACTGAAGCTTTCTTT	CASSFADTEAFF
TRBV7-2	NA	NA	15	TRBJ2-1	TGTGCCAGCAGCTTAGGGCCCATCTCCTACAATGAGCAGTTCTTC	CASSLGPISYNEQFF
TRBV18	few	NA	17	TRBJ1-3	TGTGCCAGCTCACCACCGGGGCTCGGAGACTCCGGAAACACCATATATTTT	CASSPPGLGDSGNTIYF
TRBV6-1	NA	TRBD1	13	TRBJ2-1	TGTGCCAGTAGAAACAGGGGGCTCAGTGAGCAGTTCTTC	CASRNRGLSEQFF
TRBV18	NA	NA	12	TRBJ2-7	TGTGCCAGCTCGCCGGGTCCTGTCGAGCAGTACTTC	CASSPGPVEQYF
TRBV6-5	NA	NA	16	TRBJ1-1	TGTGCCAGCAGTTACGATTGGACAGACATGAACACTGAAGCTTTCTTT	CASSYDWTDMNTEAFF
TRBV19	NA	NA	13	TRBJ1-1	TGTGCCAGTAGTATACTCAGGGACACTGAAGCTTTCTTT	CASSILRDTEAFF